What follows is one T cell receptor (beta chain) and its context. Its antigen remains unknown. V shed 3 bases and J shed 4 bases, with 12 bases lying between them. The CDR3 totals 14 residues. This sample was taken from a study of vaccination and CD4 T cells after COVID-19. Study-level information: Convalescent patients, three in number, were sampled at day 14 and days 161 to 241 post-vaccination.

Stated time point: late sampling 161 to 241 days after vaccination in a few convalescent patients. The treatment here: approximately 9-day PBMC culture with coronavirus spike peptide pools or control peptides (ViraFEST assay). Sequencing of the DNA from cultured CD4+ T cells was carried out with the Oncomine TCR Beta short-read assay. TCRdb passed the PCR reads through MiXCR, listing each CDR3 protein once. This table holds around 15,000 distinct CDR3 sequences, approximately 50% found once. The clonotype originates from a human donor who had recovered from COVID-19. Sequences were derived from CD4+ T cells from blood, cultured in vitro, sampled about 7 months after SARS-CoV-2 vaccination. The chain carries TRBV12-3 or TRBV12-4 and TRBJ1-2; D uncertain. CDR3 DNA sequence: TGTGCCAGCAGTTTGGGCAGTGGTGGCTATGGCTACACCTTC. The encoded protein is CASSLGSGGYGYTF.